The entry that follows covers one TCR beta chain sequence. Antigen unknown. The CDR3 is 16 residues long. The germline gives CDR1 SGHAT, CDR2 FQNNGV. V was cut by 1 base and J by 4 bases, with 13 bases left in between. This record comes from a study of lymphopenia after photon versus proton radiotherapy. Sequenced by immunoSEQ multiplex PCR; TCRdb stores in-frame clones only, minus some. The sample has about 29,000 clones, around 90% seen once; the top ten hold 40% to 60%. Whole-study findings and limits: Authors raise, but do not show, better survival with proton therapy.

Sequenced material: peripheral blood, taken from a patient treated with proton-based radiotherapy. The source of this sequence is a woman aged 55-69 years with cholangiocarcinoma. Some clones in this sample may be carry-over from other donors' samples. The rearrangement joins TRBV11-2 to TRBJ1-4; TRBD1 is a possible D gene (5 bases). The chain's CDR3 is CASSLGSGTHNEKLFF. As DNA, the CDR3 is TGTGCCAGCAGCTTAGGGTCAGGGACCCATAATGAAAAACTGTTTTTT.